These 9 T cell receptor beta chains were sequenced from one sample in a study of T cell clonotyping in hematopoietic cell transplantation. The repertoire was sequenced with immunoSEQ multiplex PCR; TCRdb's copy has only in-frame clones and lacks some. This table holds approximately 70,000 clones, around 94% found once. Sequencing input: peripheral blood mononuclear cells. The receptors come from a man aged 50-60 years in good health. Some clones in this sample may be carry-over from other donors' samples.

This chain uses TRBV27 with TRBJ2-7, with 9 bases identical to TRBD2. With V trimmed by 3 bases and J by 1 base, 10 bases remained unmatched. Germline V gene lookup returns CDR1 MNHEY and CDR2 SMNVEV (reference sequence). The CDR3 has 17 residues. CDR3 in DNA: TGTGCCAGCAGTTTGACCCCACCCCTAGCGGGATCCTACGAGCAGTACTTC. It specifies CASSLTPPLAGSYEQYF.

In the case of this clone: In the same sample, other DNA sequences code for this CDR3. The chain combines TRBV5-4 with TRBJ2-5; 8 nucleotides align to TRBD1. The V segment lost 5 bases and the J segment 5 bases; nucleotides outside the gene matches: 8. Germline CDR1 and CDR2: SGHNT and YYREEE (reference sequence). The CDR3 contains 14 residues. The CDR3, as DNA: TGTGCCAGCAGTAGTGGACAGGGCCGGGAGACCCAGTACTTC. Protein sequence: CASSSGQGRETQYF.

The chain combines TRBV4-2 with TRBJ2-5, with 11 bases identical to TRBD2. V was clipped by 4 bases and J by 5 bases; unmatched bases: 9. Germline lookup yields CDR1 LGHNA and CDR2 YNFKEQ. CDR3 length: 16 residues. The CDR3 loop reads CASSLRFSGGAETQYF. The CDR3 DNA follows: TGTGCCAGCAGCCTTCGGTTTAGCGGGGGGGCTGAGACCCAGTACTTC.

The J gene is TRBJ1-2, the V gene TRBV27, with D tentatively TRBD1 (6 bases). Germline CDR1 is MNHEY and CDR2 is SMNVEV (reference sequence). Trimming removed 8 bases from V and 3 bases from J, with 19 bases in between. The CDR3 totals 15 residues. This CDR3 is CASVGHLGAYYGYTF. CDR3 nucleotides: TGTGCCAGCGTGGGACACCTGGGAGCTTACTATGGCTACACCTTC.

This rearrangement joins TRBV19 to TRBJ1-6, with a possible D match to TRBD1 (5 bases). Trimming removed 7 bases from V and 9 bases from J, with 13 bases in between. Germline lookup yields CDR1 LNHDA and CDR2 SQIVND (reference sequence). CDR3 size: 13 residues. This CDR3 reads CASNRGRGSPLHF. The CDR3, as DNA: TGTGCCAGTAACCGGGGTAGGGGTTCACCCCTCCACTTT.

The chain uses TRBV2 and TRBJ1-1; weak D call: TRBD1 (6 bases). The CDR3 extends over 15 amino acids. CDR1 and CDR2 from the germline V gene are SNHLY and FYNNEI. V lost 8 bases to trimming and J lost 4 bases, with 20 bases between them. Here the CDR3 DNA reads TGTGCCAGCGGAAAGCTGGGGGGCTTGGGCACTGAAGCTTTCTTT. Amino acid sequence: CASGKLGGLGTEAFF.

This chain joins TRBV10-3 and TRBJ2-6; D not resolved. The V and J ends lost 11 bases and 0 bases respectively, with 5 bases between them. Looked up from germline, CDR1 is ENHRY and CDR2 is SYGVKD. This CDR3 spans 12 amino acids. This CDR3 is CAAASGANVLTF. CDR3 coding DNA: TGTGCCGCAGCCTCTGGGGCCAACGTCCTGACTTTC.

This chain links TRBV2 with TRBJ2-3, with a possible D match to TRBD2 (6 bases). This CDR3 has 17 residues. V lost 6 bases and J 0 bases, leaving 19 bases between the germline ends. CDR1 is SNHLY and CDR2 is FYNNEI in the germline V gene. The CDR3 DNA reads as TGTGCCAGCAGCGGGTCGAGGGTGGGACTTAGCACAGATACGCAGTATTTT. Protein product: CASSGSRVGLSTDTQYF.

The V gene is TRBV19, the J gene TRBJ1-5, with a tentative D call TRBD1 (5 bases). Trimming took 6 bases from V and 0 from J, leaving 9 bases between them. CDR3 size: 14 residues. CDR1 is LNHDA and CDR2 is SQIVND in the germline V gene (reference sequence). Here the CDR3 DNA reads TGTGCCAGTAGGGGAACAGGTAGCAATCAGCCCCAGCATTTT. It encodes CASRGTGSNQPQHF.